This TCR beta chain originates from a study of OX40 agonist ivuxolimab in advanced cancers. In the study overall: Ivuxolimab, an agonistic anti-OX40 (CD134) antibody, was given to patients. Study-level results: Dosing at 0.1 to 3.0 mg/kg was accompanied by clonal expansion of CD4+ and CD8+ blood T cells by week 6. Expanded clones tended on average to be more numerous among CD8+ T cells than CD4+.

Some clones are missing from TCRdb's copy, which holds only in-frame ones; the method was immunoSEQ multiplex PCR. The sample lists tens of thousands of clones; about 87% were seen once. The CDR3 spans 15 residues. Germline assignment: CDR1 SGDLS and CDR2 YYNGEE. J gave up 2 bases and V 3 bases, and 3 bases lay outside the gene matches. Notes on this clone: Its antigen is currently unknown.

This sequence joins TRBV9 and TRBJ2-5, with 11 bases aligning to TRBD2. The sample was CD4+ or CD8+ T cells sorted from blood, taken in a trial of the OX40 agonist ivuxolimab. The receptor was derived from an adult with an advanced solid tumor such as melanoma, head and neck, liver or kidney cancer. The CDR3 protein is CASSARLAGQETQYF. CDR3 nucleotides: TGTGCCAGCAGCGCTCGACTAGCGGGACAAGAGACCCAGTACTTC.